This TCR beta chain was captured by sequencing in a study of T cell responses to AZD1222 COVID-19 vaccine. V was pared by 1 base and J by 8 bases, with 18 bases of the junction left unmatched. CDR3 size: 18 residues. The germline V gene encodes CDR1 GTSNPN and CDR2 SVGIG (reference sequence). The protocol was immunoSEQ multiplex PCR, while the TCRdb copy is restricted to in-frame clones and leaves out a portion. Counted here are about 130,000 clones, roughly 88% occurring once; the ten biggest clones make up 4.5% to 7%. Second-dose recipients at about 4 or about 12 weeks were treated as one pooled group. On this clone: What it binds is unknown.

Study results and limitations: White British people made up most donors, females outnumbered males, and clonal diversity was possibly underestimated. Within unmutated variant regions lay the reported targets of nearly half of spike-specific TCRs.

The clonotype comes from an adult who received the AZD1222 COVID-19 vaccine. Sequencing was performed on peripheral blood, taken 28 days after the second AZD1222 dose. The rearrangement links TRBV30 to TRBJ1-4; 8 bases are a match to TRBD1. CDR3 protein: CAWSGGTGRRREVEKLFF. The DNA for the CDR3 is TGTGCCTGGAGTGGCGGGACAGGCCGTCGTCGGGAAGTCGAAAAACTGTTTTTT.